This entry lists 13 T cell receptor beta chains sequenced from one sample in a study of cytomegalovirus exposure and HLA in healthy donors. PCR used 60 Vbeta primers and 13 Jbeta primers. TCRdb keeps only in-frame clones here, not all; method: immunoSEQ multiplex PCR. This table holds 110,000 to 150,000 clones, around 10% found once. Sequenced sample: PBMCs. The source of these receptors is a male donor in good health and CMV-seronegative.

The chain links TRBV5-1 to TRBJ1-5; D is unclear. Trimming pared 6 bases from V and 2 bases from J, leaving 30 bases between. The CDR3 consists of 20 residues. Germline CDR1 SGHRS, CDR2 YFSETQ. CDR3 sequence reads: CASTFFPPLRFLRGNQPQHF. As DNA, the CDR3 is TGCGCCAGCACCTTCTTCCCCCCCCTGAGGTTCCTGAGAGGCAATCAGCCCCAGCATTTT.

The chain joins TRBV7-2 to TRBJ2-2; D might be TRBD2 (5 bases). The CDR3 extends over 14 amino acids. Germline CDR1 is SGHTA and CDR2 is FQGNSA. Between the trimmed V and J ends, which lost 4 bases and 3 bases, there was a span of 9 bases. The CDR3 reads CASSWTADTGELFF. As DNA, the CDR3 is TGTGCCAGCAGCTGGACTGCGGACACCGGGGAGCTGTTTTTT.

This clone was detected a few times. The chain has TRBV18 and TRBJ1-1; D possibly corresponds to TRBD1 (5 bases). The germline V gene encodes CDR1 KGHSH and CDR2 LQKENI. This CDR3 region has 16 residues. V gave up 5 bases and J gave up 3 bases, with 19 bases separating them. CDR3 sequence: CASSELAGGTYTEAFF. The CDR3, as DNA: TGTGCCAGCTCAGAGTTAGCGGGGGGTACGTACACTGAAGCTTTCTTT.

This clone was found a few times. The V and J genes are TRBV19 and TRBJ2-7, with 9 bases that match TRBD1. Germline lookup yields CDR1 LNHDA and CDR2 SQIVND (reference sequence). Trimming removed 7 bases from V and 4 bases from J; junction bases left unmatched: 8. This CDR3 is 14 amino acids long. The CDR3 coding sequence is TGTGCCAGTACCCCGGGGGACAGGGATTACGAGCAGTACTTC. Protein: CASTPGDRDYEQYF.

The chain is built from TRBV5-4 and TRBJ2-1, with a possible D match to TRBD2 (6 bases). This CDR3 has 16 amino acids. V was clipped by 3 bases and J by 4 bases, with 17 bases between them. Per germline, CDR1 SGHNT and CDR2 YYREEE (reference sequence). The CDR3 DNA reads TGTGCCAGCAGCTCGGCCCGACTAGGCCCTTACAATGAGCAGTTCTTC. Protein: CASSSARLGPYNEQFF.

This chain uses TRBV9 with TRBJ2-7, with a possible D match to TRBD1 (9 bases). This CDR3 has 15 residues. V lost 4 bases, J lost 1 base, and 15 bases lay in between. Germline CDR1 and CDR2: SGDLS and YYNGEE. CDR3 amino acids: CASSPGGTGSYEQYF. The CDR3 bases are TGTGCCAGCAGCCCGGGAGGGACAGGGTCCTACGAGCAGTACTTC.

This clone was counted a few times. The chain uses TRBV5-6 and TRBJ2-7, with D possibly TRBD1 on 5 matching bases. The ends were cut back, 1 base at V and 0 bases at J, with 5 bases in the middle. Germline CDR1 reads SGHDT; CDR2 reads YYEEEE. CDR3 length: 13 amino acids. In nucleotides, the CDR3 is TGTGCCAGCAGCTTGACAGGCTCCTACGAGCAGTACTTC. This gives the protein CASSLTGSYEQYF.

V gene TRBV7-7 combines with J gene TRBJ2-2; 14 bases line up with TRBD2. The CDR3 is made up of 17 amino acids. V shed 5 bases, J shed 0 bases, and the junction held 2 bases outside the gene matches. The V gene's germline CDR1 is SSHAT and CDR2 FNYEAQ (reference sequence). The CDR3 region is CASSTGLAGANTGELFF. CDR3 coding DNA: TGTGCCAGCAGCACGGGACTAGCGGGAGCGAACACCGGGGAGCTGTTTTTT.

In this sample, this clone turned up a few times. This chain joins TRBV7-9 and TRBJ2-1; 11 nucleotides match TRBD2. This CDR3 has 13 amino acids. Germline V gene lookup returns CDR1 SEHNR and CDR2 FQNEAQ (reference sequence). Trimming at V came to 4 bases and at J to 11 bases, leaving 4 bases not matched to a gene. In DNA form, the CDR3 reads TGTGCCAGCAGCTCGACTAGCGGGGCCAAGCAGTTCTTC. This sequence encodes CASSSTSGAKQFF.

Only a few counts were recorded for this clone. The V call is TRBV18, the J call TRBJ2-7, with D perhaps matching TRBD2 (6 bases). V lost 3 bases, J lost 3 bases, and 6 bases lay in between. The CDR3 is made up of 12 amino acids. Germline CDR1 and CDR2: KGHSH and LQKENI. In nucleotides, the CDR3 is TGTGCCAGCTCACCGGGGGGCTACGAGCAGTACTTC. Protein product: CASSPGGYEQYF. Complete variable domain (other parts from reference TRBV18 and TRBJ2-7): NAGVMQNPRHLVRRRGQEARLRCSPMKGHSHVYWYRQLPEEGLKFMVYLQKENIIDESGMPKERFSAEFPKEGPSILRIQQVVRGDSAAYFCASSPGGYEQYFGPGTRLTVT.

This clone was observed a few times. The CDR3, as DNA: TGTGCCAGTCGGCAGTCGGGTAGGGGGAACCAGCCCCAGCATTTT. Protein sequence: CASRQSGRGNQPQHF. This chain links TRBV19 with TRBJ1-5; D may be TRBD1 (6 bases). With 8 bases removed from V and 7 bases from J, the gap between germline ends came to 21 bases. The CDR3 contains 15 residues. Germline V gives CDR1 LNHDA, CDR2 SQIVND (reference sequence).

DNA for the CDR3: TGCGCCAGCAGCTTGGATGGCAGTTCGCAGCCCCAGCATTTT. This translates into CASSLDGSSQPQHF. V is TRBV5-1 and J is TRBJ1-5; D unclear. The germline V gene has CDR1 SGHRS and CDR2 YFSETQ. The CDR3 sequence is 14 residues long. Deletions cut 0 bases from V and 7 bases from J, with 11 bases between.

This chain links TRBV11-2 with TRBJ2-7, with 9 nucleotides matching TRBD1. The CDR3 is 16 residues long. V lost 0 bases and J lost 0; bases outside the gene matches: 3. Germline V lookup: CDR1 SGHAT, CDR2 FQNNGV. The CDR3: CASSLDRDRVSYEQYF. The CDR3 nucleotides are TGTGCCAGCAGCTTAGACCGGGACAGGGTCTCCTACGAGCAGTACTTC. The full variable domain, in which reference TRBV11-2 and TRBJ2-7 provide the parts outside the CDR3, is EAGVAQSPRYKIIEKRQSVAFWCNPISGHATLYWYQQILGQGPKLLIQFQNNGVVDDSQLPKDRFSAERLKGVDSTLKIQPAKLEDSAVYLCASSLDRDRVSYEQYFGPGTRLTVT.